In this sample, the clone carrying this TCR beta chain turned up once. Clones were sequenced by immunoSEQ multiplex PCR, and TCRdb holds only the in-frame ones, with some missing. The sample records about 110,000 clones, about three quarters being singletons. The CDR3 consists of 13 residues. V lost 2 bases to trimming and J lost 8 bases, with 9 bases between them. Germline V lookup: CDR1 SGHVS, CDR2 FQNEAQ. These data come from a study of blood T cell repertoires in COVID-19. The V and J genes are TRBV7-8 and TRBJ2-2, with a possible D match to TRBD1 (5 bases). Sequencing was performed on peripheral blood. The clonotype was recovered from a man aged 80 or over with COVID-19, enrolled during active disease. DNA of the CDR3: TGTGCCAGCAGCTTAATAGGGGTGGGGGAGCTGTTTTTT. Residues: CASSLIGVGELFF. The complete variable domain, with remaining parts taken from reference TRBV7-8 and TRBJ2-2, reads GAGVSQSPRYKVAKRGQDVALRCDPISGHVSLFWYQQALGQGPEFLTYFQNEAQLDKSGLPSDRFFAERPEGSVSTLKIQRTQQEDSAVYLCASSLIGVGELFFGEGSRLTVL.